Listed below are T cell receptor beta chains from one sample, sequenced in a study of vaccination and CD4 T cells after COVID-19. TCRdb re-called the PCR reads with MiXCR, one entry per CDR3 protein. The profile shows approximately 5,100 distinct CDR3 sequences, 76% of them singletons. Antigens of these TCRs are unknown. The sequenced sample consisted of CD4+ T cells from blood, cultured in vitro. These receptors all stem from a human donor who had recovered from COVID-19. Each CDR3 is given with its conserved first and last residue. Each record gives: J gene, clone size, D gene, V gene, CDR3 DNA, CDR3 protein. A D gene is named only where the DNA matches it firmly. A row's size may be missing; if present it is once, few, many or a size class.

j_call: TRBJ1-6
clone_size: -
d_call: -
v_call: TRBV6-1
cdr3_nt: TGTGCCAGCAGTGAAGTAGGGGGGAATTCACCCCTCCACTTT
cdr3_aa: CASSEVGGNSPLHF

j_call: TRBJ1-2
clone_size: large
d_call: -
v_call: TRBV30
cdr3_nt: TGTGCCTGGAGCGGTTCGGGCCTCGGGTATGGCTACACCTTC
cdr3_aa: CAWSGSGLGYGYTF

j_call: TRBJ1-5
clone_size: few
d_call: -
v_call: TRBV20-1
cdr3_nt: TGCAGTGCTAGTAGGTGGGCGGGCGAAAATCAGCCCCAGCATTTT
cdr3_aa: CSASRWAGENQPQHF

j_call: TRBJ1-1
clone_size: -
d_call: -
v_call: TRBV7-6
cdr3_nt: TGTGCCAGCAGCTTAGCGGGCGGGGCTCGCACTGAAGCTTTCTTT
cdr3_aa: CASSLAGGARTEAFF

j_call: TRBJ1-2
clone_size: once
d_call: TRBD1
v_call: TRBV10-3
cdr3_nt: TGTGCCATCAGCGGACAGGGAGCTAACTATGGCTACACCTTC
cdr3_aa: CAISGQGANYGYTF

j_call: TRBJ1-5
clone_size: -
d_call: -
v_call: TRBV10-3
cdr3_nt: TGTGCCAGCACCCCCTTTGGCCGTAGCAATCAGCCCCAGCATTTT
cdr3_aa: CASTPFGRSNQPQHF

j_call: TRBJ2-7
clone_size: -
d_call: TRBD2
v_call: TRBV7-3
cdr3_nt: TGTGCCAGCAGCCGATCTAGCGGGAGAAACTACGAGCAGTACTTC
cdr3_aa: CASSRSSGRNYEQYF

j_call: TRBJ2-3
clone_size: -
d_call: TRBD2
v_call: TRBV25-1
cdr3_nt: TGTGCCAGCAGTGAATACTCGGGGGGACTCGCAGATACGCAGTATTTT
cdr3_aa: CASSEYSGGLADTQYF

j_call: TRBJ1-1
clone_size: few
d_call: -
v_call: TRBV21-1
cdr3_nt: TGTGCCAGCACGACAGGGGGGACTGAAGCTTTCTTT
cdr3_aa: CASTTGGTEAFF

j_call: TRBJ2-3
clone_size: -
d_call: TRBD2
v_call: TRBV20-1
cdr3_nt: TGCAGTGCTGAGCGGGGTTCCCGCACAGATACGCAGTATTTT
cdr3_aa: CSAERGSRTDTQYF

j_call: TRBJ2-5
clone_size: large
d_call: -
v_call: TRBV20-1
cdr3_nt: TGCAGTGCTAGTTTTCTAGAGACCCAGTACTTC
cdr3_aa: CSASFLETQYF

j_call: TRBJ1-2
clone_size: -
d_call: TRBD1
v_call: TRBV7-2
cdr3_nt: TGTGCCAGCAGCCTACGAACGGACAGGTCCGGCCTTGGCTACACCTTC
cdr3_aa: CASSLRTDRSGLGYTF

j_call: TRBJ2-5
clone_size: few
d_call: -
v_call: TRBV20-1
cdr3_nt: TGCAGTGCTAGCGGACCCCCGAGGCAACAGACCCAGTACTTC
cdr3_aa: CSASGPPRQQTQYF

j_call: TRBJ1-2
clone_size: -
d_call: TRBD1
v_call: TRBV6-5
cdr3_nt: TGTGCCAGCAGTTACCGGGGACAGGGTTATGGCTACACCTTC
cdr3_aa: CASSYRGQGYGYTF

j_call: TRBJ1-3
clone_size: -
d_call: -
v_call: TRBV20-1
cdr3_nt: TGCAGTGCTATGACAGGAAACACCATATATTTT
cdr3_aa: CSAMTGNTIYF

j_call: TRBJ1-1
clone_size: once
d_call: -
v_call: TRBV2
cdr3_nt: TGTGCCAGCAGTGTAGAAGGGAGGGCTGAAGCTTTCTTT
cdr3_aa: CASSVEGRAEAFF

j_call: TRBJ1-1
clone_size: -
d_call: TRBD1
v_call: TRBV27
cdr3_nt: TGTGCCAGCAGGGGACAGGGGTATCGGGGTGAAGCTTTCTTT
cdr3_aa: CASRGQGYRGEAFF

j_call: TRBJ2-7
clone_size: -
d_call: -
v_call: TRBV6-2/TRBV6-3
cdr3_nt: TGTGCCAGCAGTTATACGATACCCTACGAGCAGTACTTC
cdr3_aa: CASSYTIPYEQYF

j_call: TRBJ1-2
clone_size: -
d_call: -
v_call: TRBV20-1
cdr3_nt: TGCAGTGCTCGCACCGGGAACCCCTATGGCTACACCTTC
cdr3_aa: CSARTGNPYGYTF

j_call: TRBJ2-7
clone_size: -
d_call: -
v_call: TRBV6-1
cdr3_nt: TGTGCCAGCACCATGGTACGGGGGACGGAACTCTACGAGCAGTACTTC
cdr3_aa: CASTMVRGTELYEQYF

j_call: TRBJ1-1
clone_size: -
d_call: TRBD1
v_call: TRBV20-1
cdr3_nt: TGCAGTGTCATGGGTTTAGGGGGCCGGAACACTGAAGCTTTCTTT
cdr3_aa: CSVMGLGGRNTEAFF

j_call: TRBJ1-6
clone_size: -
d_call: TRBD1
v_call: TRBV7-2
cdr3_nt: TGTGCCAGCAGCTTAGGGGCCGGAGGGACAGGGTGGTCACCCCTCCACTTT
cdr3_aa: CASSLGAGGTGWSPLHF